What follows describes a single T cell receptor (beta chain). This specimen belongs to a study of blood T cell repertoires in COVID-19. This table comes from immunoSEQ multiplex PCR, and its TCRdb copy is limited to in-frame clones, with some not included. The sample includes 30,000 to 35,000 clones, around 88% of them seen just once. V lost 5 bases and J lost 4; bases outside the gene matches: 7. Germline values: CDR1 LGHNA, CDR2 YNFKEQ. CDR3 length equals 15 residues. The chain links TRBV4-2 to TRBJ1-2, with 10 bases matching TRBD1. Sequenced sample: peripheral blood. The receptor's source is a woman in her 70s with active COVID-19. The CDR3 region is CASSAGTGAGYGYTF. Here the CDR3 DNA reads TGTGCCAGCAGCGCCGGGACAGGGGCCGGCTATGGCTACACCTTC.